The T cell receptor (beta chain) under discussion was sequenced for a study of vaccination and CD4 T cells after COVID-19 (dated by TCRdb to between 2021 and 2024). The study in broad terms: SARS-CoV-2 positivity had been established in the convalescent patients by nasal swab PCR, and mild disease was recorded in several of these patients and severe disease in one. The convalescent cohort comprised six males and four females, including two Hispanic individuals, seven Caucasians, two Asians and one multiracial person. Each participant got two doses of either the Pfizer-BioNTech BNT162b2 vaccine (n=8) or the Moderna mRNA-1273 vaccine (n=2). Post-COVID blood samples from convalescent patients were collected a median of around 110 days after diagnosis, with a range of about 35 to 180 days. Post-vaccine blood samples were collected a median of approximately eleven weeks after the second vaccine dose, ranging from roughly 12 to 241 days. For stimulating the cultures, overlapping spike peptide pools were used, derived from SARS-CoV-2 as well as from the common cold coronaviruses HCoV-NL63, HCoV-OC43 and HCoV-229E. Control cultures used a CEFX viral epitope pool as positive control, an HIV-1 Nef peptide pool as negative control, or no peptide. In 10 COVID-19 convalescent patients and a few infection-naive healthy vaccine recipients, researchers compared the spike-specific CD4+ TCR repertoire from before mRNA vaccination with the repertoire from after. Overall study outcomes, separate from this receptor: In convalescent patients, nearly all vaccine-specific clones (304 of 307) were found to be mono-reactive for SARS-CoV-2 spike rather than cross-reactive with common cold coronaviruses. Although the median number of SARS-CoV-2-reactive clonotypes went up from roughly 23 after infection to some 37 after vaccination, the increase was not significant. Relatively few convalescent patients were included in the study, and early timepoints after natural infection were not analyzed. In convalescent patients, a median around 85% of post-vaccine SARS-CoV-2-reactive clones were detected only after vaccination, and vaccine-specific priming was suggested by this finding.

Of note for this clonotype: Its recognized antigen is unknown. Base qualities are not at hand, and no much larger clone is one base apart.

The treatment or condition label, as the study defines it: approximately nine-day PBMC culture with coronavirus spike peptide pools or control peptides (ViraFEST assay). The ViraFEST assay was used in the study, in which antigen-specific T cells were expanded with peptide pools and expanded clonotypes were subsequently identified by TCR sequencing. The positive SARS-CoV-2 PCR tests of the convalescent patients were dated from March to December 2020, before the Alpha, Beta and Delta variants emerged in the United States. Fewer than 2.5 million PBMCs per well were cultured in IMDM with roughly 4.8% human AB serum and 8.5 to 10 IU/ml IL-2, plus 10 ug/ml peptide pools. Half of the culture medium was replaced with fresh IL-2-containing medium on days 3 and 7. CD4+ T cells were isolated after around 11 days of culture through negative selection using the EasySep CD4+ T cell isolation kit. PBMCs were separated from whole blood using Ficoll-Paque Plus gradient centrifugation and then either used fresh or cryopreserved at -140C. Culture conditions were generally each tested in triplicate wells.

Library preparation was by PCR. At the Johns Hopkins FTIC core, DNA from the cultured CD4+ T cells underwent TCR sequencing with the Oncomine TCR Beta short-read assay. Genomic DNA was extracted from the cultured CD4+ T cells with the QIAamp micro DNA kit. Oncomine TCR Beta libraries from cultured CD4+ T cells were pooled with unique dual indexes and sequenced on an Illumina iSeq 100. Per the original workflow: Non-productive sequences were removed, and CDR3s not starting with C, not ending with F or W, or shorter than 7 amino acids were discarded. The MANAFEST web application identified antigen-specific clonotypes by comparing peptide-stimulated wells against reference wells and other culture wells. Positive clones required FDR below 0.05, an odds ratio above 5, and productive frequency above 0.1% in at least two of three replicate wells. Clonotypes that were significantly expanded in both SARS-CoV-2 spike wells and at least one common cold coronavirus spike condition were defined as cross-reactive. Similarity between CDR3 sequences was evaluated in R version 3.6.1 using Levenshtein distances (stringdist) and unrooted phylogenetic trees (ape). Clones were called with MiXCR by TCRdb after fastp trimmed the public reads at Q25, and only in-frame beta chains were retained. For every CDR3 protein sequence, its rows merge into one entry that carries the most common genes and DNA. Here the V and J calls rest on TCRdb's processing, not on the authors' analysis. The sample table shows about 21,000 distinct CDR3 sequences, and over 45% are seen once. The ten largest make up roughly 9% of the sample.

CDR1 and CDR2 were assigned from the germline V gene (reference sequence) as WNHNN and SYGVQD. The CDR3 holds 16 amino acids from the cysteine to the phenylalanine. CDR3 DNA only is kept here, 48 bases in frame from base 1. From V the trimming removes 4 bases and from J it removes 0 bases, while the gene matches leave 2 bases of the junction unaccounted for. Here the chain combines TRBV10-1 and TRBJ2-3; TRBD2 fits 12 bases in the junction. The sequence came from a human donor who had recovered from COVID-19. The source material was CD4+ T cells from blood, cultured in vitro. The nucleotide sequence reads TGCGCCAGCAGTGTCGGGACTAGCGGGAGCACAGATACGCAGTATTTT. The translation is CASSVGTSGSTDTQYF.